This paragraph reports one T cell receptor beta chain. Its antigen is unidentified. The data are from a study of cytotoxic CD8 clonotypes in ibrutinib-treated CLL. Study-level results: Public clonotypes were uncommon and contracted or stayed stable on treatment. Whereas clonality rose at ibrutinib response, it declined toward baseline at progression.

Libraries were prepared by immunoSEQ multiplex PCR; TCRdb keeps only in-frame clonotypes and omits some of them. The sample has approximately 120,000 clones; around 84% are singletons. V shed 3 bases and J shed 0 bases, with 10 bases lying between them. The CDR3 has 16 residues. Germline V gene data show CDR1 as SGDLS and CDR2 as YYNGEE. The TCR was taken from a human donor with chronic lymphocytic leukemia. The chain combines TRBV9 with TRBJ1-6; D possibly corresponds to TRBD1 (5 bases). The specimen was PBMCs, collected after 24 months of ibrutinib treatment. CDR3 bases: TGTGCCAGCAGCGAAATAGACAGCTCCTATAATTCACCCCTCCACTTT. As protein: CASSEIDSSYNSPLHF.